The present T cell receptor (beta chain) was sequenced within a study of blood T cell repertoires in COVID-19. TCRdb's copy holds only in-frame clones and misses some; the assay was immunoSEQ multiplex PCR. Of around 200,000 clones detected, 65% to 85% appear once; the ten largest clones hold about 7.2%. The germline V gene encodes CDR1 SGHTA and CDR2 FQGNSA. Unmatched junction bases numbered 0, after V lost 6 bases and J lost 1 base. The CDR3 contains 13 residues. Grouping used clinical history reported by participants in a survey and questionnaire. The clonotype was recovered from a woman aged 35 to 49 with acute COVID-19. Sequenced: PBMCs or T cells enriched from blood (not recorded which). The gene calls are TRBV7-2 and TRBJ1-1, with TRBD1 matching over 9 bases. The CDR3 spells CASRGQGNTEAFF. The CDR3 bases are TGTGCCAGCAGGGGACAGGGGAACACTGAAGCTTTCTTT.